This T cell receptor (beta chain) derives from a study of OX40 agonist ivuxolimab in advanced cancers. Study context: Dose-escalation patients were diagnosed with hepatocellular carcinoma, melanoma, renal cell cancer or head and neck cancer.

The data were produced by immunoSEQ multiplex PCR, yet TCRdb's version contains in-frame clones alone and is incomplete. Among roughly 70,000 clones, 75% to 95% were seen once, and the ten largest hold roughly 6%. Germline lookup yields CDR1 SEHNR and CDR2 FQNEAQ (reference sequence). V lost 3 bases to trimming and J lost 0 bases, with 6 bases between them. This CDR3 region has 14 residues. The chain carries TRBV7-9 and TRBJ2-1; TRBD1 or TRBD2 may be the D gene (5 bases each). The clonotype was recovered from an adult with an advanced solid tumor such as melanoma, head and neck, liver or kidney cancer. The sequencing here drew on CD4+ or CD8+ T cells sorted from blood, taken in a trial of the OX40 agonist ivuxolimab. Here the CDR3 DNA reads TGTGCCAGCAGCTTGGGACCCTCCTACAATGAGCAGTTCTTC. It yields the protein CASSLGPSYNEQFF. Filled out from reference TRBV7-9 and TRBJ2-1, the complete variable domain reads DTGVSQNPRHKITKRGQNVTFRCDPISEHNRLYWYRQTLGQGPEFLTYFQNEAQLEKSRLLSDRFSAERPKGSFSTLEIQRTEQGDSAMYLCASSLGPSYNEQFFGPGTRLTVL.